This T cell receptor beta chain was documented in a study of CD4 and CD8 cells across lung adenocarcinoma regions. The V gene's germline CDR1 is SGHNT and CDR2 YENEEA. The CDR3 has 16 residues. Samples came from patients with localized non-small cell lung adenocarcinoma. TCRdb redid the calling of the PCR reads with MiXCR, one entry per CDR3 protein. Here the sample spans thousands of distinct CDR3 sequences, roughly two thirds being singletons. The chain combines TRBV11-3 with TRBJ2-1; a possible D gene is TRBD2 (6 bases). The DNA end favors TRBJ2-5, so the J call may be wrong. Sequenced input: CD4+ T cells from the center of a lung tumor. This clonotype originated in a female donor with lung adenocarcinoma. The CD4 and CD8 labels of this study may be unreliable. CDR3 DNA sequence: TGTGCCAGCAGCCACGGGGCTCCCGGGAGTGGTGAGACCCAGTACTTC. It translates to CASSHGAPGSGETQYF.